This TCR beta chain appears in the sequencing data of a study of cytomegalovirus exposure and HLA in healthy donors. PCR amplification relied on 60 Vbeta primers (plus 13 Jbeta primers). Sequencing was performed with immunoSEQ multiplex PCR; in TCRdb, only in-frame clones are kept and a portion is missing. The table lists more than 140,000 clones, roughly 85% of them singletons. Germline values: CDR1 GTSNPN, CDR2 SVGIG (reference sequence). CDR3 length: 15 residues. With 0 bases clipped from V and 5 bases from J, the junction kept 8 bases outside the gene matches. General study results and limits: Some V segments could not be told apart, so they were left out, TRBV6-2 and TRBV6-3 among them.

The table lists this clone with a count of one. The antigen is undetermined. This TCR was sampled from a male donor in good health and CMV-seronegative. The sequencing input was PBMCs. V usage is TRBV30 and J usage is TRBJ2-3; 7 bases line up with TRBD2. The CDR3 loop is CAWSVQSGGVDTQYF. DNA of the CDR3: TGTGCCTGGAGTGTGCAGTCGGGGGGTGTAGATACGCAGTATTTT.